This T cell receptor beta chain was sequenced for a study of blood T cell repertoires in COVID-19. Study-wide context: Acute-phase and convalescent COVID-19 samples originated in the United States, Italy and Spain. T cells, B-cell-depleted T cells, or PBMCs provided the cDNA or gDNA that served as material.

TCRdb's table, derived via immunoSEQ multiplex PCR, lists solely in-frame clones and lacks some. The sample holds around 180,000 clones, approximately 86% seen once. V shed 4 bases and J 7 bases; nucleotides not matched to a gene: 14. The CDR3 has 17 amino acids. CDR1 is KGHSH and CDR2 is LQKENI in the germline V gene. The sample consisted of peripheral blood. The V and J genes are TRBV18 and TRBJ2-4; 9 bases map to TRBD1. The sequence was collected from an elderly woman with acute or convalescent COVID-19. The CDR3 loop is CASSRESGQGLGNIQYF. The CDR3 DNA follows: TGTGCCAGCTCACGAGAATCGGGACAGGGCCTGGGGAACATTCAGTACTTC.